The next 24 T cell receptor beta chains were all read from a single sample in a study of T-cell memory formation after mild COVID-19. TCRdb itself ran the 5' RACE reads through MiXCR, one entry per CDR3 protein. The sample yields over 150,000 distinct CDR3 sequences, 13% seen once. The material sequenced was PBMCs or a T cell subset sorted from them (not recorded which). The receptors stem from a man between 18 and 29 years old who had mild COVID-19 (a few samples of this study predate the infection). Cell type and time point are not known.

This clonotype was picked up a small number of times. J is TRBJ1-1 and V is TRBV11-2; 7 positions agree with TRBD1. V trimming: 2 bases; J trimming: 11 bases; junction bases outside the gene matches: 17. The CDR3 loop spans 16 amino acids. Germline V gives CDR1 SGHAT, CDR2 FQNNGV. The CDR3: CASSLTQGGSRAPAFF. The CDR3 DNA reads TGTGCCAGCAGCTTAACGCAGGGGGGCTCTAGGGCTCCTGCTTTCTTT.

This clonotype appeared a few times. V gene TRBV4-3 combines with J gene TRBJ2-1; 10 bases are shared with TRBD2. J lost 6 bases, V lost 1 base, and 9 bases had no gene match. The germline gives CDR1 LGHNA, CDR2 YSLEER. The CDR3 is made up of 17 amino acids. The CDR3 coding sequence is TGCGCCAGCAGCCAAGGGTCAGCGGGGGGGCCGGGCAATGAGCAGTTCTTC. It specifies CASSQGSAGGPGNEQFF.

The sample holds a few counts of this clonotype. V usage is TRBV3-1 and J usage is TRBJ1-2; D is uncertain. V was cut by 6 bases and J by 6 bases, with 11 bases left in between. Germline CDR1 and CDR2: LGHDT and YNNKEL (reference sequence). The CDR3 totals 12 residues. CDR3 amino acids: CASRREGDGYTF. The CDR3 DNA reads TGTGCCAGCAGGAGGGAGGGTGATGGCTACACCTTC.

This sequence joins TRBV6-1 and TRBJ2-1; no reliable D call. In germline, CDR1 is MNHNS, CDR2 SASEGT. This CDR3 contains 10 residues. V shed 7 bases and J shed 4 bases, with 2 bases lying between them. CDR3 bases: TGTGCCAGCAAGTACAATGAGCAGTTCTTC. Protein sequence: CASKYNEQFF.

The rearrangement uses TRBV5-1 and TRBJ1-1; D perhaps matches TRBD1 (5 bases). V gave up 3 bases and J gave up 0 bases, with 9 bases separating them. The CDR3 consists of 14 residues. Germline V CDR1 and CDR2: SGHRS, YFSETQ. The CDR3 coding sequence is TGCGCCAGCAGCTGGGGGACCTTGAACACTGAAGCTTTCTTT. This translates into CASSWGTLNTEAFF.

This clonotype was seen only a few times. The chain combines TRBV20-1 with TRBJ1-1, with a weak D call TRBD1 (6 bases). CDR1 and CDR2 from the germline V gene are DFQATT and SNEGSKA (reference sequence). The ends were cut back, 2 bases at V and 3 bases at J, with 13 bases in the middle. The CDR3 covers 14 residues. The CDR3 bases are TGCAGTGCTAGATTACAGGGACCCTACACTGAAGCTTTCTTT. Translated: CSARLQGPYTEAFF.

There are many counts of this clonotype. The CDR3 DNA sequence: TGTGCCATCTCCCCGGGACCCCGAAACTCCTACGAGCAGTACGTC. Amino acids: CAISPGPRNSYEQYV. The gene calls are TRBV10-3 and TRBJ2-7; the D gene could be TRBD1 or TRBD2 (5 bases each). Trimming took off 8 bases at V and 0 bases at J, with 17 bases between the two ends. CDR3 length equals 15 residues. Germline V gives CDR1 ENHRY, CDR2 SYGVKD.

This clonotype turned up a few times. The chain employs TRBV20-1 and TRBJ1-6; D call uncertain. V lost 6 bases, J lost 10 bases, and 19 bases lay in between. The CDR3 is 14 amino acids. From germline, CDR1 is DFQATT and CDR2 SNEGSKA (reference sequence). The CDR3 reads CSARTFGPPSPLHF. CDR3 nucleotides: TGCAGTGCCAGAACTTTCGGGCCACCCTCACCCCTCCACTTT.

The chain has TRBV7-9 and TRBJ1-2, with 7 nucleotides matching TRBD1. The CDR3 has 12 amino acids. The V gene end was trimmed by 5 bases and the J gene end by 6 bases; junction bases not matched to a gene: 3. In germline, CDR1 is SEHNR, CDR2 FQNEAQ (reference sequence). CDR3 sequence: CASSRDSDGYTF. DNA for the CDR3: TGTGCCAGCAGCCGGGACAGCGATGGCTACACCTTC. The entire variable domain, with the rest obtained from reference TRBV7-9 and TRBJ1-2, is as follows: DTGVSQNPRHKITKRGQNVTFRCDPISEHNRLYWYRQTLGQGPEFLTYFQNEAQLEKSRLLSDRFSAERPKGSFSTLEIQRTEQGDSAMYLCASSRDSDGYTFGSGTRLTVV.

V gene TRBV3-1 combines with J gene TRBJ2-5; D is unclear. CDR1 LGHDT and CDR2 YNNKEL come from the germline V gene (reference sequence). This CDR3 contains 13 residues. With 2 bases removed from V and 5 bases from J, the gap between germline ends came to 9 bases. This chain's CDR3 is CASSQTWRETQYF. CDR3 nucleotide sequence: TGTGCCAGCAGCCAAACTTGGCGGGAGACCCAGTACTTC.

The CDR3 reads CASSLGGTSGFNEQFF. The CDR3 coding sequence is TGCGCCAGCAGCTTGGGGGGGACTAGCGGATTCAATGAGCAGTTCTTC. The chain recombines TRBV5-1 with TRBJ2-1; 11 nucleotides match TRBD2. Germline V gene data show CDR1 as SGHRS and CDR2 as YFSETQ. V dropped 0 bases and J dropped 6; count of bases not matched to a gene: 5. This CDR3 has 16 residues.

The chain combines TRBV27 with TRBJ1-6; 9 bases are a match to TRBD1. Germline-derived CDR1 and CDR2 are MNHEY and SMNVEV (reference sequence). This CDR3 is built from 15 residues. The V segment lost 2 bases and the J segment 4 bases; nucleotides outside the gene matches: 0. CDR3 residues: CASSLGTGYNSPLHF. The CDR3 bases are TGTGCCAGCAGTTTAGGGACAGGGTATAATTCACCCCTCCACTTT.

This clonotype has more than one count but fewer than ten. The rearrangement joins TRBV12-3 or TRBV12-4 to TRBJ1-2; perhaps TRBD1 as D (5 bases). Trimming took 4 bases from V and 8 from J, leaving 14 bases between them. This CDR3 is 13 amino acids long. CDR3 sequence reads: CASSWTGSGGYTF. In nucleotides, the CDR3 is TGTGCCAGCAGTTGGACCGGCTCAGGGGGCTACACCTTC.

This clonotype was counted between two and nine times. The rearrangement uses TRBV28 and TRBJ2-7; no definite D call. Trimming shortened V by 1 base and J by 3 bases, and 7 bases separated the two germline ends. The CDR3 has 13 amino acids. Germline V gives CDR1 MDHEN, CDR2 SYDVKM. The CDR3 here is CASSLSRNYEQYV. CDR3 nucleotide sequence: TGTGCCAGCAGTTTATCCAGGAACTACGAGCAGTACGTC.

At least ten counts were recorded for this clonotype. The rearrangement uses TRBV10-3 and TRBJ2-3, with 11 bases fitting TRBD1. The CDR3 runs to 13 residues. V lost 5 bases and J lost 8; bases outside the gene matches: 3. The germline V gene encodes CDR1 ENHRY and CDR2 SYGVKD. The CDR3 DNA follows: TGTGCCATCAGTCCCGGGACAGGGGGTACGCAGTATTTT. Protein product: CAISPGTGGTQYF.

At least ten counts were recorded for this clonotype. This sequence joins TRBV12-3 or TRBV12-4 and TRBJ2-2; no definite D call. The CDR3 runs 12 residues. With 4 bases removed from V and 7 bases from J, the gap between germline ends came to 7 bases. The CDR3 spells CASSSPGGELFF. Written as DNA, the CDR3 is TGTGCCAGCAGTTCTCCCGGCGGGGAGCTGTTTTTT.

This chain connects TRBV9 to TRBJ2-3, with D perhaps matching TRBD2 (5 bases). V was cut by 3 bases and J by 4 bases, with 15 bases left in between. The CDR3 covers 15 residues. The germline V gene has CDR1 SGDLS and CDR2 YYNGEE. For the CDR3, the DNA is TGTGCCAGCAGCGCAGGAGCTAGAGGGTCAGATACGCAGTATTTT. Its protein product is CASSAGARGSDTQYF.

V gene TRBV12-5 combines with J gene TRBJ2-1; D is unclear. V lost 0 bases and J 4 bases, leaving 16 bases between the germline ends. The CDR3 has 17 residues. CDR1 and CDR2 (germline): LGHNT, FRNRAP. The CDR3 DNA is TGTGCTAGTGGTTTGGTAGTAGCACAGTCCATATACAATGAGCAGTTCTTC. Protein product: CASGLVVAQSIYNEQFF.

V and J are TRBV6-1 and TRBJ1-6, with 7 bases fitting TRBD1. This CDR3 has 13 residues. Losses at the gene ends were 3 bases for V and 13 bases for J; bases not matched to a gene: 6. Germline values: CDR1 MNHNS, CDR2 SASEGT. CDR3 sequence (DNA): TGTGCCAGCAGTGAGAGACAGGGCCTTCCCCTCCACTTT. Protein: CASSERQGLPLHF.

This clonotype was recorded a few times. This chain links TRBV7-2 with TRBJ2-2; D perhaps matches TRBD2 (7 bases). Trimming removed 5 bases at V and 2 bases at J, with 15 bases between. Germline V gene lookup returns CDR1 SGHTA and CDR2 FQGNSA. The CDR3 is 16 residues long. The CDR3 spells CASSVAGAQNTGELFF. The CDR3 nucleotides read TGTGCCAGCAGCGTGGCGGGGGCTCAAAACACCGGGGAGCTGTTTTTT.

This clonotype was counted between two and nine times. The chain recombines TRBV4-1 with TRBJ1-4; maybe TRBD1 (6 bases). Trimming shortened V by 4 bases and J by 9 bases, and 21 bases separated the two germline ends. The germline V gene has CDR1 MGHRA and CDR2 YSYEKL. The CDR3 length is 16 residues. The DNA for the CDR3 is TGCGCCAGCAGCCCAACCGGGGGGGGCATATTGAAAAAACTGTTTTTT. This encodes CASSPTGGGILKKLFF.

The chain joins TRBV7-9 to TRBJ2-7; a weak D match, TRBD2 (6 bases). The V end lost 4 bases, the J end lost 4 bases, and 14 bases lay between the germline ends. The CDR3 is 14 residues long. Germline V gives CDR1 SEHNR, CDR2 FQNEAQ (reference sequence). The chain's CDR3 is CASSSYGGYYEQYF. CDR3 bases: TGTGCCAGCAGCTCTTACGGGGGTTATTACGAGCAGTACTTC. Based on the CDR3 plus reference TRBV7-9 and TRBJ2-7, the full variable domain is DTGVSQNPRHKITKRGQNVTFRCDPISEHNRLYWYRQTLGQGPEFLTYFQNEAQLEKSRLLSDRFSAERPKGSFSTLEIQRTEQGDSAMYLCASSSYGGYYEQYFGPGTRLTVT.

This clonotype was seen a handful of times. The chain combines TRBV12-3 or TRBV12-4 with TRBJ2-3; 9 bases map to TRBD2. J gave up 2 bases and V 11 bases, and 17 bases lay outside the gene matches. CDR3 length: 17 residues. CDR3 sequence: CARRAPKSSGDTDTQYF. The CDR3 region has the DNA TGTGCCCGGAGGGCCCCAAAATCTAGCGGGGACACAGATACGCAGTATTTT.

This clonotype has just a few counts. This sequence joins TRBV12-3 or TRBV12-4 and TRBJ1-5, with TRBD1 as a possible D gene (5 bases). This CDR3 is 15 amino acids long. V was shortened by 2 bases and J by 5 bases, with 13 bases between the two germline ends. CDR3 DNA: TGTGCCAGCAGTTTATGGCAGGGACTCTATCAGCCCCAGCATTTT. This encodes CASSLWQGLYQPQHF.